Below are 6 T cell receptor beta chains sequenced from a single sample in a study of molecular identifiers for immune sequencing clone quantification. TCRdb ran MiXCR on the PCR reads and lists one entry per CDR3 protein. The sample yields around 89,000 distinct CDR3 sequences, over 15% seen once. The sequenced sample was naive CD8+ T cells from blood, with Jurkat cell RNA spiked in. Subset given: FACS-sorted CD8+CD4-CCR7+CD45RA+ naive T cells. The receptor set was obtained from a human donor in good health. Some libraries in this study had Jurkat cell RNA spiked in.

This clonotype was recorded at least ten times. The genes are TRBV6-2 or TRBV6-3 and TRBJ1-5; a weak D match, TRBD1 (5 bases). Germline CDR1 MNHEY, CDR2 SVGEGT. V lost 3 bases and J 1 base, leaving 7 bases between the germline ends. The CDR3 consists of 14 residues. The CDR3 DNA sequence: TGTGCCAGCAGTTATGGGGCCAGCAATCAGCCCCAGCATTTT. It encodes CASSYGASNQPQHF.

This clonotype was seen many times. The rearrangement links TRBV12-5 to TRBJ2-3; D is unresolved. Trimming removed 6 bases at V and 1 base at J, with 5 bases between. The CDR3 covers 12 residues. Germline CDR1 LGHNT, CDR2 FRNRAP. The CDR3 region has the DNA TGTGCTAGTGGGTATGGCACAGATACGCAGTATTTT. As protein: CASGYGTDTQYF.

This clonotype came up many times. The CDR3 nucleotides read TGCGCCAGCAGCCAAGATCAGGACATCCGGAGAGAGCAGTACTTC. It yields the protein CASSQDQDIRREQYF. The chain is built from TRBV4-1 and TRBJ2-7; weak D call: TRBD1 (5 bases). The CDR3 totals 15 residues. Germline CDR1 reads MGHRA; CDR2 reads YSYEKL. V was clipped by 0 bases and J by 7 bases, with 16 bases between them.

In the case of this clonotype: A much larger clone lies one base from this, so it may be a read error. The chain has TRBV2 and TRBJ2-7, with 7 bases aligning to TRBD2. The V gene's germline CDR1 is SNHLY and CDR2 FYNNEI. This CDR3 spans 13 amino acids. Germline trimming cut 10 bases from V and 3 bases from J; bases unmatched to any gene: 9. In DNA, the CDR3 is TGTGCCACTTCAGGACTAGTCGACTACGAGCAGTACTTC. Its translation: CATSGLVDYEQYF.

As to this clonotype: Possible read error: a much larger clone is one base away. V is TRBV9 and J is TRBJ2-7, with D unclear. The germline V gene has CDR1 SGDLS and CDR2 YYNGEE. This CDR3 has 14 residues. The CDR3 DNA sequence: TGTGCCAGCAGCGTAGGCTCTGCCCCCTACGAGCAGCACTTC. Amino acid sequence: CASSVGSAPYEQHF.

The rearrangement links TRBV29-1 to TRBJ2-7; tentative D call: TRBD2 (6 bases). Germline V gene sequence: CDR1 SQVTM, CDR2 ANQGSEA. The CDR3 contains 13 residues. The ends were cut back, 4 bases at V and 5 bases at J, with 15 bases in the middle. The CDR3 protein is CSVVGGVSDEQYF. As DNA, the CDR3 is TGCAGCGTTGTCGGGGGAGTTAGCGACGAGCAGTACTTC.